The 25 T cell receptor beta chains below all came from one sample that was sequenced in a study of blood T cell repertoires in COVID-19. TCRdb's table, derived via immunoSEQ multiplex PCR, lists solely in-frame clones and lacks some. The profile shows some 320,000 clones, nearly 90% of them singletons. The sequencing sample was made of peripheral blood. These TCRs come from a woman in her 30s with COVID-19, enrolled during active disease.

The count of this clone is one. This same CDR3 is encoded by further DNA sequences in the sample. This chain connects TRBV6-4 to TRBJ2-2; D not resolved. The CDR3 has 13 amino acids. In germline, CDR1 is MRHNA, CDR2 SNTAGT. V lost 0 bases to trimming and J lost 6 bases, with 5 bases between them. The CDR3 region is CASSDSNSGELFF. The CDR3 bases are TGTGCCAGCAGTGACTCCAACTCCGGGGAGCTGTTTTTT.

This clone was observed a few times. The chain links TRBV18 to TRBJ1-2; D is ambiguous. CDR1 is KGHSH and CDR2 is LQKENI in the germline V gene. The CDR3 contains 15 residues. V was trimmed by 5 bases and J by 0 bases, leaving 13 bases between them. The CDR3 spells CASSTSERANYGYTF. The DNA for the CDR3 is TGTGCCAGCTCAACCTCAGAGCGGGCTAACTATGGCTACACCTTC.

The chain is built from TRBV13 and TRBJ2-7; 7 bases are shared with TRBD2. After removal of 9 bases from V and 6 bases from J, the junction contained 17 bases not matched to a gene. The CDR3 covers 15 residues. The germline CDR1 and CDR2 sequences are PRHDT and FYEKMQ (reference sequence). The CDR3 region is CASRRGGTDLSEQYF. The DNA for the CDR3 is TGTGCCAGTCGGAGGGGAGGGACTGACCTCAGCGAGCAGTACTTC.

The chain links TRBV6-2 or TRBV6-3 to TRBJ2-1; TRBD2 might be the D (5 bases). The CDR3 consists of 15 residues. The germline V and J ends were trimmed by 5 bases and 0 bases, with 11 bases remaining between them. Germline values: CDR1 MNHEY, CDR2 SVGEGT. CDR3 loop: CASSPRGSSYNEQFF. The CDR3 nucleotides read TGTGCCAGCAGTCCCCGTGGGAGCTCCTACAATGAGCAGTTCTTC.

The chain employs TRBV3-1 (or the pseudogene TRBV3-2) and TRBJ2-1; TRBD2 aligns across 7 bases. V lost 4 bases, J lost 4 bases, and 7 bases stayed unmatched. CDR3 length: 15 amino acids. Per germline, CDR1 LGHDT and CDR2 YNNKEL (reference sequence). CDR3 DNA: TGTGCCAGCAGCCCTGGGGGGGGTTGGTACAATGAGCAGTTCTTC. It codes for CASSPGGGWYNEQFF.

V usage is TRBV2 and J usage is TRBJ2-7; TRBD1 might be the D (5 bases). This CDR3 region has 15 residues. V was cut by 4 bases and J by 1 base, with 14 bases left in between. CDR1 and CDR2 from the germline V gene are SNHLY and FYNNEI. CDR3 loop: CASSGGRSNSYEQYF. The DNA for the CDR3 is TGTGCCAGCAGTGGGGGCCGCAGCAATTCCTACGAGCAGTACTTC.

The chain links TRBV10-2 to TRBJ1-5; 7 bases map to TRBD1. This CDR3 has 14 residues. Germline V gene sequence: CDR1 WSHSY, CDR2 SAAADI. V trimming: 6 bases; J trimming: 3 bases; junction bases outside the gene matches: 5. The DNA for the CDR3 is TGCGCCAGCAGAGAAGGACAGGTCAATCAGCCCCAGCATTTT. Translation: CASREGQVNQPQHF.

The V call is TRBV30, the J call TRBJ2-7; TRBD2 is a possible D gene (5 bases). The length of the CDR3 is 14 residues. Looked up from germline, CDR1 is GTSNPN and CDR2 is SVGIG (reference sequence). Trimming stripped 0 bases from V and 9 bases from J, with 18 bases between. CDR3 protein: CAWSVESARAGQYF. CDR3 sequence (DNA): TGTGCCTGGAGTGTAGAGAGTGCGAGGGCTGGGCAGTACTTC.

This clone has only one observation. The J gene is TRBJ2-1, the V gene TRBV12-5, with D maybe TRBD1 (6 bases). V was pared by 6 bases and J by 6 bases, with 12 bases between. The CDR3 has 13 amino acids. Germline lookup yields CDR1 LGHNT and CDR2 FRNRAP. CDR3 nucleotide sequence: TGTGCTAGTGGCCCGACAGGATTCAATGAGCAGTTCTTC. Translated: CASGPTGFNEQFF.

The J gene is TRBJ2-7, the V gene TRBV5-1; 8 nucleotides agree with TRBD2. V gave up 4 bases and J gave up 6 bases; unmatched junction bases: 9. CDR3 length equals 14 residues. From germline, CDR1 is SGHRS and CDR2 YFSETQ. Here the CDR3 DNA reads TGCGCCAGCAGCCCGCCGGGGGGGGCTCGCGAGCAGTACTTC. Translation: CASSPPGGAREQYF. The variable domain in full, with the rest retrieved from reference TRBV5-1 and TRBJ2-7, is KAGVTQTPRYLIKTRGQQVTLSCSPISGHRSVSWYQQTPGQGLQFLFEYFSETQRNKGNFPGRFSGRQFSNSRSEMNVSTLELGDSALYLCASSPPGGAREQYFGPGTRLTVT.

CDR3 residues: CASSPRGLNYEAFF. The CDR3 nucleotides read TGTGCCAGCTCACCAAGGGGACTCAACTACGAAGCTTTCTTT. The chain recombines TRBV18 with TRBJ1-1, with D possibly being TRBD1 (5 bases). The CDR3 contains 14 residues. Germline loops: CDR1 KGHSH, CDR2 LQKENI. The V end lost 2 bases, the J end lost 8 bases, and 15 bases lay between the germline ends.

V and J are TRBV19 and TRBJ1-3; possibly TRBD1 for D (6 bases). Germline CDR1 LNHDA, CDR2 SQIVND (reference sequence). This CDR3 contains 15 residues. Between the trimmed V and J ends, which lost 2 bases and 2 bases, there was a span of 10 bases. The CDR3, as DNA: TGTGCCAGTAGTATATCGGACAGCCCTGGAAACACCATATATTTT. Residues: CASSISDSPGNTIYF. Drawing the rest from reference TRBV19 and TRBJ1-3, the complete variable domain is DGGITQSPKYLFRKEGQNVTLSCEQNLNHDAMYWYRQDPGQGLRLIYYSQIVNDFQKGDIAEGYSVSREKKESFPLTVTSAQKNPTAFYLCASSISDSPGNTIYFGEGSWLTVV.

The chain joins TRBV10-3 to TRBJ2-5; 7 bases fit TRBD2. Germline V gives CDR1 ENHRY, CDR2 SYGVKD. J was trimmed by 3 bases and V by 0 bases; bases with no gene match: 4. The CDR3 sequence is 15 residues long. CDR3 amino acids: CAISESPAGEETQYF. CDR3 nucleotide sequence: TGTGCCATCAGTGAGTCTCCGGCGGGGGAAGAGACCCAGTACTTC.

The V and J genes are TRBV11-2 and TRBJ1-1; 8 bases align to TRBD1. CDR3 size: 13 residues. With V trimmed by 2 bases and J by 9 bases, 5 bases remained unmatched. Germline V gene lookup returns CDR1 SGHAT and CDR2 FQNNGV. CDR3 residues: CASSLRTGTKAFF. The CDR3, as DNA: TGTGCCAGCAGCTTACGGACAGGGACGAAAGCTTTCTTT.

The gene calls are TRBV19 and TRBJ1-1, with 7 bases fitting TRBD1. The CDR3 spans 15 residues. With 4 bases clipped from V and 6 bases from J, the junction kept 11 bases outside the gene matches. Germline lookup yields CDR1 LNHDA and CDR2 SQIVND (reference sequence). The CDR3: CASSTSGTAVAEAFF. Written as DNA, the CDR3 is TGTGCCAGTAGTACTTCCGGGACAGCTGTGGCTGAAGCTTTCTTT.

The chain carries TRBV20-1 and TRBJ2-1; 8 bases agree with TRBD2. The germline V gene has CDR1 DFQATT and CDR2 SNEGSKA (reference sequence). This CDR3 region has 11 residues. V dropped 3 bases and J dropped 12; count of bases not matched to a gene: 4. CDR3 sequence reads: CSASKAGGQFF. CDR3 sequence (DNA): TGCAGTGCTAGTAAGGCGGGGGGGCAGTTCTTC.

The V call is TRBV7-8, the J call TRBJ1-4; 10 bases match TRBD1. In germline, CDR1 is SGHVS, CDR2 FQNEAQ. This CDR3 has 14 residues. The J segment lost 8 bases and the V segment lost 4 bases, leaving 4 bases of the junction unmatched. CDR3 residues: CASSSPGQGEKLFF. CDR3 DNA: TGTGCCAGCAGCTCCCCGGGACAGGGGGAAAAACTGTTTTTT.

The chain couples TRBV10-3 to TRBJ2-3; 10 bases are a match to TRBD2. The V segment lost 3 bases and the J segment 2 bases; nucleotides outside the gene matches: 8. The CDR3 has 17 amino acids. Germline CDR1 is ENHRY and CDR2 is SYGVKD. CDR3 in DNA: TGTGCCATCAGTGATATTACTAGCGGGGCTTTCACAGATACGCAGTATTTT. This sequence encodes CAISDITSGAFTDTQYF.

V is TRBV7-9 and J is TRBJ1-2, with a possible D match to TRBD1 (5 bases). There are 15 residues in the CDR3. The V gene lost 6 bases and the J gene lost 8 bases, with 22 bases spanning the gap. Per the germline V gene, CDR1 is SEHNR and CDR2 is FQNEAQ (reference sequence). CDR3 sequence reads: CASRPEGLITGGYTF. The CDR3 nucleotides read TGTGCCAGCAGGCCCGAGGGACTCATAACGGGGGGCTACACCTTC. Looking up the rest from reference TRBV7-9 and TRBJ1-2 gives the full variable domain: DTGVSQNPRHKITKRGQNVTFRCDPISEHNRLYWYRQTLGQGPEFLTYFQNEAQLEKSRLLSDRFSAERPKGSFSTLEIQRTEQGDSAMYLCASRPEGLITGGYTFGSGTRLTVV.

This chain connects TRBV6-5 to TRBJ2-6, with no clear D. CDR1 is MNHEY and CDR2 is SVGAGI in the germline V gene. V was cut by 10 bases and J by 4 bases, with 11 bases left in between. There are 13 residues in the CDR3. The CDR3: CATPTAGANVLTF. For the CDR3, the DNA is TGTGCCACCCCAACCGCGGGGGCCAACGTCCTGACTTTC.

This chain uses TRBV28 with TRBJ2-2, with D perhaps TRBD2 (6 bases). The V end was cut by 8 bases, the J end by 2 bases, with 18 bases between. The CDR3 runs 16 residues. Per the germline V gene, CDR1 is MDHEN and CDR2 is SYDVKM. The chain's CDR3 is CASRQLGTYNTGELFF. The CDR3 DNA reads as TGTGCCAGCCGTCAACTAGGGACTTATAACACCGGGGAGCTGTTTTTT. The whole variable domain, filled in from reference TRBV28 and TRBJ2-2, reads DVKVTQSSRYLVKRTGEKVFLECVQDMDHENMFWYRQDPGLGLRLIYFSYDVKMKEKGDIPEGYSVSREKKERFSLILESASTNQTSMYLCASRQLGTYNTGELFFGEGSRLTVL.

The chain couples TRBV21-1 to TRBJ1-5; the table's D call, TRBD1, has no DNA check behind it. TRBV21-1 is designated a pseudogene. The CDR3 runs to 15 residues. The CDR3 sequence: CASSKSDRQYQPQHF. Here the CDR3 DNA reads TGTGCCAGCAGCAAAAGCGACAGGCAATATCAGCCCCAGCATTTT.

The J gene is TRBJ1-5, the V gene TRBV24-1, with D tentatively TRBD1 (5 bases). V lost 2 bases and J lost 5, with 12 bases in between. The CDR3 length is 15 residues. The germline CDR1 and CDR2 sequences are KGHDR and SFDVKD. CDR3 amino acids: CATSDSGPGDQPQHF. CDR3 in DNA: TGTGCCACCAGTGATTCAGGCCCGGGGGATCAGCCCCAGCATTTT.

The V and J genes are TRBV6-1 and TRBJ2-7, with unresolved D. This CDR3 has 12 amino acids. Trimming left V 3 bases short and J 4 bases short, with 7 bases between. Germline CDR1 and CDR2: MNHNS and SASEGT. This CDR3 reads CASSDPVYEQYF. CDR3 in DNA: TGTGCCAGCAGTGACCCCGTTTACGAGCAGTACTTC.

In this sample, this clone turned up a few times. The chain joins TRBV5-8 to TRBJ1-4, with 8 bases identical to TRBD1. The ends lost 3 bases at V and 0 bases at J; junction bases unmatched: 10. Germline V CDR1 and CDR2: SGHTS, YDEGEE. CDR3 length: 18 residues. The CDR3 reads CASSSRAGGPATNEKLFF. CDR3 in DNA: TGTGCCAGCAGCTCACGCGCAGGGGGCCCGGCAACTAATGAAAAACTGTTTTTT.